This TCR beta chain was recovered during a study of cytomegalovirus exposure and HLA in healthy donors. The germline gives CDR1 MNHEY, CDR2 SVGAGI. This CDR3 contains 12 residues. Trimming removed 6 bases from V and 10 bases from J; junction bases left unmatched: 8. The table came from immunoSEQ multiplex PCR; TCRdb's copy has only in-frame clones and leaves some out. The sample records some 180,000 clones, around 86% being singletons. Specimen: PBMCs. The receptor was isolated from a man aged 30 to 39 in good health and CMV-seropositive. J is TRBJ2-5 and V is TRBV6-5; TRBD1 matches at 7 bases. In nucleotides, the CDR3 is TGTGCCAGCAGCAGGACAGGTCCGGACCAGTACTTC. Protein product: CASSRTGPDQYF.